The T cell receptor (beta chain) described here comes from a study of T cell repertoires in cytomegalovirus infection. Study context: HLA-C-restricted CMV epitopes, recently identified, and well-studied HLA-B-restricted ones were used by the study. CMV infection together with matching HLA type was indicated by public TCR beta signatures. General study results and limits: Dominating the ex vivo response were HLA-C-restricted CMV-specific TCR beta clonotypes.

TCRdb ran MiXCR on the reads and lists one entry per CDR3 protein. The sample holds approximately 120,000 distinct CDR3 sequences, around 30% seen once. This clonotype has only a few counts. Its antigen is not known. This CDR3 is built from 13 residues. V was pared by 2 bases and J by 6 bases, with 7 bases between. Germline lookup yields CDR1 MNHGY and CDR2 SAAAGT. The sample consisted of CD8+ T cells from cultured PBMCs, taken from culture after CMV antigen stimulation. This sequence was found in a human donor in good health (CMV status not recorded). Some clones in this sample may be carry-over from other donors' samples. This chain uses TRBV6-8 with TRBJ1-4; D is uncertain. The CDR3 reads CASSYDWDEKLFF. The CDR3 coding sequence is TGTGCCAGCAGTTACGATTGGGATGAAAAACTGTTTTTT.